The TCR beta chain under discussion was sequenced for a study of human T cells and chemical hapten exposure. About this clonotype itself: The antigen is undetermined.

The time point here: patch test 1, 2 weeks after DPC sensitization. Treatment of the sample: therapeutic diphenylcyclopropenone sensitization with weekly scalp DPC. Every patch test was put on after a blood sample was taken. From whole blood left unfractionated, total RNA was extracted. TCRdb analysed the RACE reads with MiXCR anew, one entry per CDR3 protein. The table has more than 65,000 distinct CDR3 sequences, approximately 35% seen once; the top ten hold about 9%. Broader study findings: Alopecia affecting every donor means their immune response may not match healthy people's. After DPC sensitization, TCRs above 1 in 1000 frequency showed no change.

In germline, CDR1 is LNHNV, CDR2 YYDKDF (reference sequence). The length of the CDR3 is 14 residues. With 2 bases clipped from V and 8 bases from J, the junction kept 5 bases outside the gene matches. The source of this sequence is a man aged 40-50 years with alopecia areata. Some clones in this sample may be carry-over from other donors' samples. The chain uses TRBV15 and TRBJ1-4; TRBD1 matches at 7 bases. The sequenced sample was whole blood, obtained in connection with sensitization to the hapten diphenylcyclopropenone (DPC). The CDR3 here is CATSRRGLEEKLFF. The CDR3 coding sequence is TGTGCCACCAGCAGAAGGGGGCTTGAAGAAAAACTGTTTTTT. Full variable domain (missing parts from reference TRBV15 and TRBJ1-4): DAMVIQNPRYQVTQFGKPVTLSCSQTLNHNVMYWYQQKSSQAPKLLFHYYDKDFNNEADTPDNFQSRRPNTSFCFLDIRSPGLGDTAMYLCATSRRGLEEKLFFGSGTQLSVL.